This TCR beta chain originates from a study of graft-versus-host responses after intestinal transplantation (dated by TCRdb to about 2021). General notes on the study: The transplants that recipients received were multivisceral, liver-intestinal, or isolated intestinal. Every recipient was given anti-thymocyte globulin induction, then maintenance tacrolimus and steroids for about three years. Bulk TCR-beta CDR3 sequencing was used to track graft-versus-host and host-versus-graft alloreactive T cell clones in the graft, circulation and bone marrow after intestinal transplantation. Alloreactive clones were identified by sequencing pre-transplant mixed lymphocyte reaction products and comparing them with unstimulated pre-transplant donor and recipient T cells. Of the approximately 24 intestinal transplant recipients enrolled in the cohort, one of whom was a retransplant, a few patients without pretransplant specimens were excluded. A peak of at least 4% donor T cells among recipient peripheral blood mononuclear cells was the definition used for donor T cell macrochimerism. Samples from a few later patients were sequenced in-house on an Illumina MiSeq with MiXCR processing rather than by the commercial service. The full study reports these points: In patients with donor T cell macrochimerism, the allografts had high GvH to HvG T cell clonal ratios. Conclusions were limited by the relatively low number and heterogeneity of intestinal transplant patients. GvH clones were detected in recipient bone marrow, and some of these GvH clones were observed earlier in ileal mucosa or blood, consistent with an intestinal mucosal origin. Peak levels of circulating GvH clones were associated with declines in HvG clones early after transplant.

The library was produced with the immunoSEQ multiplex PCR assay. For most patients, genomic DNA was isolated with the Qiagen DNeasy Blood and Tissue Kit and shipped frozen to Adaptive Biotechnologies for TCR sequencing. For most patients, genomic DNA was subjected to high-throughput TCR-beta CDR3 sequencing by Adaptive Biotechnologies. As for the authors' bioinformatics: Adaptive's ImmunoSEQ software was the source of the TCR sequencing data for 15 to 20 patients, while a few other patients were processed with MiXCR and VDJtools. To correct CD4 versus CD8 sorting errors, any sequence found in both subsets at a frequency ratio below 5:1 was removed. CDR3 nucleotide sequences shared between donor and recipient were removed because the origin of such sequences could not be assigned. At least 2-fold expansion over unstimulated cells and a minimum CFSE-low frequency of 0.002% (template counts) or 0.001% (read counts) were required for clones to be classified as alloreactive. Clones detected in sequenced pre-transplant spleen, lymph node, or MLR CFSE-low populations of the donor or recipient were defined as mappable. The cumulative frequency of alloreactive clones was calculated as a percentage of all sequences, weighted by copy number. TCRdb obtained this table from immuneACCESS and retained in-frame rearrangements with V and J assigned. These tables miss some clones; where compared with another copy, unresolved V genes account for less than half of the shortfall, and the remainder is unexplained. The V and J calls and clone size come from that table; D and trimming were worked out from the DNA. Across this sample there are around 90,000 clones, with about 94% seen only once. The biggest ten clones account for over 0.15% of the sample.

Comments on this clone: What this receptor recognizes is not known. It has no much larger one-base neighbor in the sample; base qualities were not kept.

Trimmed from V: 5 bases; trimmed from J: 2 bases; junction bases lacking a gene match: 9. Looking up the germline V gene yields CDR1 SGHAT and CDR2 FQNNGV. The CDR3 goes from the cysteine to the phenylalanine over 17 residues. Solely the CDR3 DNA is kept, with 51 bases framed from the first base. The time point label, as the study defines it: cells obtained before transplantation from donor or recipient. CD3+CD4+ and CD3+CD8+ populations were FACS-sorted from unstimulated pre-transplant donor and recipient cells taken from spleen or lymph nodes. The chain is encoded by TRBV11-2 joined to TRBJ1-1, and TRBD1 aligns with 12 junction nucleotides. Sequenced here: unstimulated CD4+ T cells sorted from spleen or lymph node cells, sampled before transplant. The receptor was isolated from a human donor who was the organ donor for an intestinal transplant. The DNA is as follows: TGTGCCAGCAGCCCAGGGACAGGGGGCGTATATAACACTGAAGCTTTCTTT. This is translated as CASSPGTGGVYNTEAFF.